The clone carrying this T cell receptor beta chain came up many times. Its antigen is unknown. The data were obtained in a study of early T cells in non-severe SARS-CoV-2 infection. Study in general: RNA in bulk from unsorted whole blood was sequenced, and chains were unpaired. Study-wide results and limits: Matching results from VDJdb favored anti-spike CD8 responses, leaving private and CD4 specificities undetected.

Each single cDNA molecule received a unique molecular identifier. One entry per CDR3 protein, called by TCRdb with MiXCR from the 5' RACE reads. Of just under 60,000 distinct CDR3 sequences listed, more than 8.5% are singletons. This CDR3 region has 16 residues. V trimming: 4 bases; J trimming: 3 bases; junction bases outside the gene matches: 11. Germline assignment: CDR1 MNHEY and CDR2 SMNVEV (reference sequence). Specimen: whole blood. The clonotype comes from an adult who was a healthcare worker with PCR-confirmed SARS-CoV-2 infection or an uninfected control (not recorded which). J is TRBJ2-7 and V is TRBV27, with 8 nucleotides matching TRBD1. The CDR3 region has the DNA TGTGCCAGCAGTTCCTTAGGACAGGGCTTGGACTACGAGCAGTACTTC. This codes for CASSSLGQGLDYEQYF.